This TCR beta chain stems from a study of OX40 agonist ivuxolimab in advanced cancers. Study summary: Patients were dosed with the agonistic anti-OX40 (CD134) antibody ivuxolimab.

Study findings and constraints: Normalized T-cell clonal expansion was also low in a subset of nonresponders.

As for this clone: As yet, its antigen is unknown.

Generated by immunoSEQ multiplex PCR, the TCRdb table keeps only in-frame clones and is missing some. The sample has 80,000 to 85,000 clones, just over 85% seen once. The CDR3 is 15 residues long. Germline loops: CDR1 MNHEY, CDR2 SVGAGI. J was trimmed by 5 bases and V by 6 bases; bases with no gene match: 9. The source material was CD4+ or CD8+ T cells sorted from blood, sampled in a trial of the OX40 agonist ivuxolimab. This rearrangement joins TRBV6-5 to TRBJ2-7, with 11 bases that match TRBD2. This TCR derives from an adult with an advanced solid tumor such as melanoma, head and neck, liver or kidney cancer. For the CDR3, the DNA is TGTGCCAGCAGGCTAGCGGGGGGCACCAGCCACGAGCAGTACTTC. This sequence encodes CASRLAGGTSHEQYF.